These 14 T cell receptor beta chains share one sample of origin, sequenced in a study of blood T cells in healthy people across ages. Together with a sample-barcoded 5' primer, a J-beta primer mix was included in a second PCR lasting roughly 6 to 12 cycles. TCRdb recomputed calls from the 5' RACE reads with MiXCR, one row per CDR3 protein. The table has some 1.5 million distinct CDR3 sequences, about 28% seen once. Sequencing was done on a sample of blood. These receptors came from a woman aged 25 to 39 in good health.

V gene TRBV20-1 combines with J gene TRBJ2-7; 15 bases are a match to TRBD2. The CDR3 is made up of 15 amino acids. V dropped 5 bases and J dropped 4; count of bases not matched to a gene: 6. Germline loops: CDR1 DFQATT, CDR2 SNEGSKA (reference sequence). CDR3 sequence reads: CSARGGLAGGYEQYF. The CDR3 DNA is TGCAGTGCTCGAGGAGGACTAGCGGGAGGGTACGAGCAGTACTTC.

The gene calls are TRBV2 and TRBJ1-5; 7 positions agree with TRBD1. Trimming at V came to 5 bases and at J to 5 bases, leaving 9 bases not matched to a gene. This CDR3 spans 15 amino acids. Germline V CDR1 and CDR2: SNHLY, FYNNEI. CDR3 nucleotides: TGTGCCAGCAGTTCGCAGGGGGGACGAGATCAGCCCCAGCATTTT. This encodes CASSSQGGRDQPQHF.

The chain has TRBV19 and TRBJ2-4; 8 bases align to TRBD1. TRBJ2-5 matches the DNA end more closely, so the J call is doubtful. Germline V gene data show CDR1 as LNHDA and CDR2 as SQIVND (reference sequence). CDR3 size: 16 residues. The CDR3 DNA reads as TGTGCCAGTAGTCCGCGGACAGGGTATCGCCAAGAGACCCAGTACTTC. It encodes CASSPRTGYRQETQYF.

This clonotype was detected only a few times. The chain carries TRBV25-1 and TRBJ2-5, with TRBD2 as a possible D gene (6 bases). CDR1 is MGHDK and CDR2 is SYGVNS in the germline V gene. The CDR3 has 14 residues. Deletions cut 0 bases from V and 4 bases from J, with 9 bases between. In DNA form, the CDR3 reads TGTGCCAGCAGTGAATATCGCGGGGCAGAGACCCAGTACTTC. The encoded protein is CASSEYRGAETQYF.

In this sample, this clonotype turned up a few times. Relative to the germline gene, one junction end is altered; a read error may explain this. V gene TRBV29-1 combines with J gene TRBJ2-2; D might be TRBD2 (6 bases). The length of the CDR3 is 15 residues. Germline loops: CDR1 SQVTM, CDR2 ANQGSEA. CDR3 amino acids: CIVSGRHANTGELFF. CDR3 sequence (DNA): TGTATCGTTAGCGGACGACACGCGAACACCGGGGAGCTGTTTTTT.

The chain employs TRBV6-6 and TRBJ2-3, with 11 bases that match TRBD2. The CDR3 length is 14 residues. Germline V gene lookup returns CDR1 MNHNY and CDR2 SVGAGI (reference sequence). V lost 5 bases, J lost 5 bases, and 3 bases stayed unmatched. The CDR3 loop is CASSRLAGKDTQYF. The CDR3 DNA sequence: TGTGCCAGCAGTCGACTAGCGGGAAAAGATACGCAGTATTTT.

The V gene is TRBV5-5, the J gene TRBJ2-5; D may be TRBD1 (6 bases). Germline values: CDR1 SGHKS, CDR2 YYEKEE (reference sequence). V lost 2 bases and J 8 bases, leaving 19 bases between the germline ends. The CDR3 is 15 residues long. The CDR3 region is CASSLSQGTLPTQYF. The CDR3 region has the DNA TGTGCCAGCAGCTTATCTCAGGGGACACTTCCAACCCAGTACTTC.

V is TRBV7-2 and J is TRBJ2-7; D is unclear. This CDR3 is 15 amino acids long. V lost 3 bases to trimming and J lost 3 bases, with 15 bases between them. Germline V gene data show CDR1 as SGHTA and CDR2 as FQGNSA. The CDR3 DNA sequence: TGTGCCAGCAGCTTTCTGGACCGACCTCTCTACGAGCAGTACTTC. Translation: CASSFLDRPLYEQYF.

The V call is TRBV2, the J call TRBJ2-3; D gene unclear. Between the trimmed V and J ends, which lost 5 bases and 2 bases, there was a span of 8 bases. This CDR3 comprises 13 residues. Germline values: CDR1 SNHLY, CDR2 FYNNEI. The CDR3: CASSPNPTDTQYF. The CDR3 nucleotides read TGTGCCAGCAGTCCAAACCCCACAGATACGCAGTATTTT.

The chain combines TRBV12-5 with TRBJ1-3; no reliable D call. Trimming took 7 bases from V and 2 from J, leaving 9 bases between them. Germline lookup yields CDR1 LGHNT and CDR2 FRNRAP. This CDR3 spans 13 amino acids. CDR3 sequence reads: CASESFAGNTIYF. The DNA of the CDR3 is TGTGCTAGTGAATCCTTCGCTGGAAACACCATATATTTT.

V gene TRBV2 combines with J gene TRBJ1-2; D call uncertain. Trimming took 3 bases from V and 8 from J, leaving 13 bases between them. CDR1 and CDR2 (germline): SNHLY, FYNNEI. The CDR3 consists of 13 residues. The CDR3 nucleotides read TGTGCCAGCAGTGATTCGGTAGTGGGAGGCTACACCTTC. Residues: CASSDSVVGGYTF.

This clonotype was seen a few times. The chain couples TRBV29-1 to TRBJ2-1, with 9 bases fitting TRBD2. Germline V CDR1 and CDR2: SQVTM, ANQGSEA. The CDR3 has 13 amino acids. The V gene end was trimmed by 5 bases and the J gene end by 6 bases; junction bases not matched to a gene: 5. CDR3 loop: CSVFSGSRNEQFF. The CDR3 DNA reads as TGCAGCGTTTTTAGCGGGAGTCGCAATGAGCAGTTCTTC.

The J gene is TRBJ1-2, the V gene TRBV29-1; D may be TRBD1 (5 bases). This CDR3 has 13 residues. Germline lookup yields CDR1 SQVTM and CDR2 ANQGSEA. Between the trimmed V and J ends, which lost 5 bases and 5 bases, there was a span of 15 bases. The CDR3 nucleotides are TGCAGCGTTCGCGAGAGATCAGGGTATGGCTACACCTTC. This gives the protein CSVRERSGYGYTF. The entire variable domain, with the rest obtained from reference TRBV29-1 and TRBJ1-2, is as follows: SAVISQKPSRDICQRGTSLTIQCQVDSQVTMMFWYRQQPGQSLTLIATANQGSEATYESGFVIDKFPISRPNLTFSTLTVSNMSPEDSSIYLCSVRERSGYGYTFGSGTRLTVV.

V is TRBV20-1 and J is TRBJ2-1; D may be TRBD1 (6 bases). Germline V gene sequence: CDR1 DFQATT, CDR2 SNEGSKA (reference sequence). V was clipped by 7 bases and J by 10 bases, with 23 bases between them. This CDR3 contains 14 residues. The DNA for the CDR3 is TGCAGTGAAAAGGGGGTAGCTCCTGGGAAAGAGCAGTTCTTC. The encoded protein is CSEKGVAPGKEQFF.